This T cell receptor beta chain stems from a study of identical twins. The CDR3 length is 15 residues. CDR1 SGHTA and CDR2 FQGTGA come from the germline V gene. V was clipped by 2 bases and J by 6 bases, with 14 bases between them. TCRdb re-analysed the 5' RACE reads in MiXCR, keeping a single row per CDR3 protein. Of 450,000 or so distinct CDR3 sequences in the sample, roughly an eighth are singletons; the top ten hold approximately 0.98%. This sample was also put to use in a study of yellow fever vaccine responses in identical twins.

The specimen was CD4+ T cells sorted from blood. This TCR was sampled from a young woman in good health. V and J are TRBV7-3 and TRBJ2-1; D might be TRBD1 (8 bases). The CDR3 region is CASSLGQGGVNEQFF. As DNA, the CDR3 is TGTGCCAGCAGCTTAGGACAGGGAGGGGTCAATGAGCAGTTCTTC.